The rows below give T cell receptor beta chains drawn from one sample of a study of memory CD4+ T cells and cytomegalovirus serostatus. This table comes from immunoSEQ multiplex PCR, and its TCRdb copy is limited to in-frame clones, with some not included. The sample contains approximately 60,000 clones, about three quarters of which appear only once. The sequencing sample was made of memory CD4+ T cells from blood. The receptors were gathered from an adult in good health and CMV-seropositive. CDR3s include the opening cysteine and the closing phenylalanine or tryptophan. A D gene is named only where the DNA matches it firmly. Only part of the rows carry a size: once, few, many, or a class if the clone is expanded.

v_gene: TRBV7-7; d_gene: NA; abundance: few; j_gene: TRBJ2-3; CDR3aa: CASSLEGSTDTQYF; CDR3nt: TGTGCCAGCAGCTTAGAAGGATCCACAGATACGCAGTATTTT
v_gene: TRBV10-3; d_gene: NA; abundance: NA; j_gene: TRBJ2-1; CDR3aa: CAISPSRPPYNEQFF; CDR3nt: TGTGCCATCAGCCCTAGCCGACCTCCCTACAATGAGCAGTTCTTC
v_gene: TRBV5-8; d_gene: NA; abundance: NA; j_gene: TRBJ1-1; CDR3aa: CASSLGTLARTEAFF; CDR3nt: TGTGCCAGCAGCTTGGGGACCCTGGCAAGGACTGAAGCTTTCTTT
v_gene: TRBV20-1; d_gene: NA; abundance: NA; j_gene: TRBJ2-7; CDR3aa: CSARPDSEQYF; CDR3nt: TGCAGTGCTAGGCCAGACTCCGAGCAGTACTTC
v_gene: TRBV18; d_gene: TRBD1; abundance: NA; j_gene: TRBJ2-1; CDR3aa: CASSPRDRTYNEQFF; CDR3nt: TGTGCCAGCTCACCCAGGGACAGAACCTACAATGAGCAGTTCTTC
v_gene: TRBV7-9; d_gene: TRBD2; abundance: few; j_gene: TRBJ2-2; CDR3aa: CASSRTSGSSGELFF; CDR3nt: TGTGCCAGCAGCCGGACTAGCGGGTCGTCCGGGGAGCTGTTTTTT
v_gene: TRBV7-8; d_gene: NA; abundance: once; j_gene: TRBJ2-2; CDR3aa: CASSFTGELFF; CDR3nt: TGTGCCAGCAGCTTCACCGGGGAGCTGTTTTTT
v_gene: TRBV6-4; d_gene: NA; abundance: NA; j_gene: TRBJ1-1; CDR3aa: CASRSGTLNTEAFF; CDR3nt: TGTGCCAGCAGATCCGGGACACTGAACACTGAAGCTTTCTTT
v_gene: TRBV6-6; d_gene: NA; abundance: NA; j_gene: TRBJ1-1; CDR3aa: CASSGTQAGGNTEAFF; CDR3nt: TGTGCCAGCAGTGGAACCCAGGCCGGGGGGAACACTGAAGCTTTCTTT
v_gene: TRBV11-3; d_gene: TRBD1; abundance: NA; j_gene: TRBJ2-2; CDR3aa: CASSLDVDRGGTGELFF; CDR3nt: TGTGCCAGCAGCTTAGATGTAGACAGGGGAGGAACCGGGGAGCTGTTTTTT
v_gene: TRBV30; d_gene: TRBD1; abundance: NA; j_gene: TRBJ2-5; CDR3aa: CAWSDRGWETQYF; CDR3nt: TGTGCCTGGAGTGACAGGGGTTGGGAGACCCAGTACTTC
v_gene: TRBV4-3; d_gene: TRBD1; abundance: NA; j_gene: TRBJ2-7; CDR3aa: CASSLDRGDEQYF; CDR3nt: TGCGCCAGCAGCCTGGACAGGGGCGACGAGCAGTACTTC
v_gene: TRBV6-6; d_gene: NA; abundance: NA; j_gene: TRBJ2-3; CDR3aa: CASSPHNGGATDTQYF; CDR3nt: TGTGCCAGCAGCCCCCACAACGGGGGCGCGACAGATACGCAGTATTTT
v_gene: TRBV6-5; d_gene: NA; abundance: once; j_gene: TRBJ2-3; CDR3aa: CASSLNRESTDTQYF; CDR3nt: TGTGCCAGCAGCCTGAACAGGGAAAGCACAGATACGCAGTATTTT
v_gene: TRBV19; d_gene: TRBD2; abundance: once; j_gene: TRBJ2-2; CDR3aa: CASSRGLAGGRNTGELFF; CDR3nt: TGTGCCAGTAGCCGAGGACTAGCGGGAGGTCGAAACACCGGGGAGCTGTTTTTT
v_gene: TRBV20-1; d_gene: NA; abundance: NA; j_gene: TRBJ1-2; CDR3aa: CSAKGDHGYTF; CDR3nt: TGCAGTGCTAAGGGGGACCATGGCTACACCTTC
v_gene: TRBV7-9; d_gene: TRBD1; abundance: NA; j_gene: TRBJ2-1; CDR3aa: CASSKGTGGEQFF; CDR3nt: TGTGCCAGCAGCAAAGGGACAGGGGGAGAGCAGTTCTTC
v_gene: TRBV6-5; d_gene: NA; abundance: NA; j_gene: TRBJ2-3; CDR3aa: CASRPRTASTDTQYF; CDR3nt: TGTGCCAGTCGACCCCGGACAGCCTCCACAGATACGCAGTATTTT
v_gene: TRBV7-9; d_gene: TRBD1; abundance: NA; j_gene: TRBJ1-2; CDR3aa: CAIPDRRAYGYTF; CDR3nt: TGTGCCATTCCGGACAGGAGGGCCTATGGCTACACCTTC
v_gene: TRBV30; d_gene: TRBD1; abundance: NA; j_gene: TRBJ1-1; CDR3aa: CAWRVVQGGTEAFF; CDR3nt: TGTGCCTGGAGAGTAGTACAGGGGGGGACTGAAGCTTTCTTT
v_gene: TRBV6-1; d_gene: NA; abundance: NA; j_gene: TRBJ1-5; CDR3aa: CASRLSTDQPQHF; CDR3nt: TGTGCCAGCAGGCTCAGTACCGATCAGCCCCAGCATTTT
v_gene: TRBV19; d_gene: TRBD1; abundance: NA; j_gene: TRBJ1-1; CDR3aa: CASSNRGTTEAFF; CDR3nt: TGTGCCAGTAGCAACAGGGGAACCACTGAAGCTTTCTTT
v_gene: TRBV30; d_gene: NA; abundance: NA; j_gene: TRBJ1-3; CDR3aa: CACLRRSGSSGNTIYF; CDR3nt: TGTGCCTGTCTTCGTCGCTCGGGGTCCTCTGGAAACACCATATATTTT
v_gene: TRBV7-3; d_gene: NA; abundance: NA; j_gene: TRBJ2-3; CDR3aa: CASSLIPSTDTQYF; CDR3nt: TGTGCCAGCAGCTTAATCCCTAGCACAGATACGCAGTATTTT
v_gene: TRBV11-2; d_gene: TRBD2; abundance: NA; j_gene: TRBJ2-5; CDR3aa: CASSSRRVGGIQETQYF; CDR3nt: TGTGCCAGCAGCTCCCGGAGGGTGGGAGGGATCCAAGAGACCCAGTACTTC
v_gene: TRBV19; d_gene: NA; abundance: NA; j_gene: TRBJ1-4; CDR3aa: CASSRVFNEKLFF; CDR3nt: TGTGCCAGTAGTAGGGTCTTTAATGAAAAACTGTTTTTT